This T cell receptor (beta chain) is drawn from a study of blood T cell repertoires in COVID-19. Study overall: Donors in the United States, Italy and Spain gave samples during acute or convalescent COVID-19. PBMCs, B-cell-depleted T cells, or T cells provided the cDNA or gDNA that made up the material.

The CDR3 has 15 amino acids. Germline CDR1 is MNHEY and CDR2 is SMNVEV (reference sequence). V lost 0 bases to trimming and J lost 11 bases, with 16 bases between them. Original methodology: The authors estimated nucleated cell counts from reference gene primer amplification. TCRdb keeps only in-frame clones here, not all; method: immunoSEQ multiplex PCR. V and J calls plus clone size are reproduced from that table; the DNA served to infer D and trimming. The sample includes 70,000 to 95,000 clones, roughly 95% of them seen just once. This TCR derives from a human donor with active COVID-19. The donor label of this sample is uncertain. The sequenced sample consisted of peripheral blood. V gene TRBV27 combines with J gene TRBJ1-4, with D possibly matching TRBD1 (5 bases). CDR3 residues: CASSLSIRGNRKLFF. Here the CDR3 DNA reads TGTGCCAGCAGTTTATCGATCCGGGGGAATAGGAAACTGTTTTTT.